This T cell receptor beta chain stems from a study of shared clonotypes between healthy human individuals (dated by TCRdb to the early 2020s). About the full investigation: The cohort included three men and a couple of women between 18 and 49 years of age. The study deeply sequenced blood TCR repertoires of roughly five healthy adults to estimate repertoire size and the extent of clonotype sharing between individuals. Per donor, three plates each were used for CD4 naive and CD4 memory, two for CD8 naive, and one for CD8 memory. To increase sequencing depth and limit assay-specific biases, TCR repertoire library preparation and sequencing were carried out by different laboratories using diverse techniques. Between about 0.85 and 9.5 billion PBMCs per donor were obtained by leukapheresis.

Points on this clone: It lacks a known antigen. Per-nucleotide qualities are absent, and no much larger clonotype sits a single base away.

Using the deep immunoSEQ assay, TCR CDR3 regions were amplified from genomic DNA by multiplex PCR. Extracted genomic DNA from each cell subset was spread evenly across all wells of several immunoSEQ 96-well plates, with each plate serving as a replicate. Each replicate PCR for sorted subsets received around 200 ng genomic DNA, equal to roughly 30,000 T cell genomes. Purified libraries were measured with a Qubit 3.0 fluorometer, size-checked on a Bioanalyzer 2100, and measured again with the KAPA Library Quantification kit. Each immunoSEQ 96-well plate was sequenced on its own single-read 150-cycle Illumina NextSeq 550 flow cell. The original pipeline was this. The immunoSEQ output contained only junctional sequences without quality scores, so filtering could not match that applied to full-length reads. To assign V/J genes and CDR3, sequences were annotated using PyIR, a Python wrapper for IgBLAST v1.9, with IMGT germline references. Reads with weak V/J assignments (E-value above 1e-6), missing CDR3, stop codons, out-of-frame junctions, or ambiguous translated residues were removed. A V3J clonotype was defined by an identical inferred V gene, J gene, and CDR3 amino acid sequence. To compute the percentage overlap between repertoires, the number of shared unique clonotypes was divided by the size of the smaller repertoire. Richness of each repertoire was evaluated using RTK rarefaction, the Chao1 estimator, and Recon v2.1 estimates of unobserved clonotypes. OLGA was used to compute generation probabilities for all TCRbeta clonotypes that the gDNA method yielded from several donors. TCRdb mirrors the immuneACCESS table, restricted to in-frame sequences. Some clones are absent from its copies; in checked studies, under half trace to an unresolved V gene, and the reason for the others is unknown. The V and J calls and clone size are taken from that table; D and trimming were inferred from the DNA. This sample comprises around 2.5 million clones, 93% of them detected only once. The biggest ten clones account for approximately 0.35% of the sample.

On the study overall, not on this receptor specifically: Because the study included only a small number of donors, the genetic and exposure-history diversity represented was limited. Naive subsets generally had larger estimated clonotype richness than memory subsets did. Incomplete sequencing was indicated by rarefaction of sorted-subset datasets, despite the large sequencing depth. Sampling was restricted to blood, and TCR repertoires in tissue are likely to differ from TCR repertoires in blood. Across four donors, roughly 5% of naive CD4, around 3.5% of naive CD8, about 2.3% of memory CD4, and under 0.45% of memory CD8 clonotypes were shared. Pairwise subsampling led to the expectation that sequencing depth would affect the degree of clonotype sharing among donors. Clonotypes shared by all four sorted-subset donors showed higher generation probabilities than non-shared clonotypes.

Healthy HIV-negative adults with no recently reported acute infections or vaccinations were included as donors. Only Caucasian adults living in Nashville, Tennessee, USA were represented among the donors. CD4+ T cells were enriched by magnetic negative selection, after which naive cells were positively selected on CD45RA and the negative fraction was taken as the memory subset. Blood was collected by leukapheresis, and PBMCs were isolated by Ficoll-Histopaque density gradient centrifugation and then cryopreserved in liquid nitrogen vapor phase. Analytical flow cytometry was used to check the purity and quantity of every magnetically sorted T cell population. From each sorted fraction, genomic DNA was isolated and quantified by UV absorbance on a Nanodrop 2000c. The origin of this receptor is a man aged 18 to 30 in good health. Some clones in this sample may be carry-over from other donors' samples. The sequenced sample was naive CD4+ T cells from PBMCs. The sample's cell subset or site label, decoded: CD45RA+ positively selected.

The CDR3 in this case is CASSLALNEQYF. The nucleotides read TGTGCCAGCAGCTTAGCCCTCAACGAGCAGTACTTC. Recombination connected TRBV7-9 to TRBJ2-7; the D gene assignment is ambiguous. CDR3 length: 12 amino acids, cysteine to phenylalanine. Of the read, only the CDR3 DNA is kept; its 36 bases are in frame from base 1. V and J are truncated by 0 bases and 5 bases respectively, leaving an intervening sequence of 5 bases. The germline V gene (reference sequence) sets CDR1 to SEHNR and CDR2 to FQNEAQ.